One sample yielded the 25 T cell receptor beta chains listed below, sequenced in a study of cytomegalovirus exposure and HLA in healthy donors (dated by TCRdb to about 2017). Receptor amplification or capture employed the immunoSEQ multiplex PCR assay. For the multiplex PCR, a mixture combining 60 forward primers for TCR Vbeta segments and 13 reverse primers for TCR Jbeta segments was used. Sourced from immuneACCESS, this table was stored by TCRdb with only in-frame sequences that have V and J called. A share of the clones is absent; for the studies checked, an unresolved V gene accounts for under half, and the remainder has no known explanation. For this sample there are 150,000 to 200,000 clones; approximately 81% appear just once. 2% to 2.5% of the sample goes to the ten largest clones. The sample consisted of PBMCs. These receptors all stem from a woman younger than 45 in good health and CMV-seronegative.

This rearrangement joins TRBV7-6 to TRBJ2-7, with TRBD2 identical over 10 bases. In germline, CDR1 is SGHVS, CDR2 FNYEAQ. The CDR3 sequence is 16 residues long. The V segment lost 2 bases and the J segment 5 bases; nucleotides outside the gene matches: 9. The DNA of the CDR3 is TGTGCCAGCAGCTTATTTGGAGCGGGAGGGGGCCACGAGCAGTACTTC. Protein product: CASSLFGAGGGHEQYF.

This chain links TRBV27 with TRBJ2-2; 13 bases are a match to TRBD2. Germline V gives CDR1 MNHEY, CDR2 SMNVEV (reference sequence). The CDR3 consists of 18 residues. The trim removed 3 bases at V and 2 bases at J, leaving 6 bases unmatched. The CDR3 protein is CASSFRTSGRLNTGELFF. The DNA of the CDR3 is TGTGCCAGCAGTTTTAGGACTAGCGGGAGACTTAACACCGGGGAGCTGTTTTTT.

CDR3 amino acids: CASSYKSTSSYNSPLHF. DNA of the CDR3: TGTGCCAGCAGTTATAAATCAACGAGCTCCTATAATTCACCCCTCCACTTT. This rearrangement joins TRBV27 to TRBJ1-6; D is ambiguous. The ends were cut back, 4 bases at V and 0 bases at J, with 13 bases in the middle. The germline gives CDR1 MNHEY, CDR2 SMNVEV (reference sequence). CDR3 length: 17 amino acids.

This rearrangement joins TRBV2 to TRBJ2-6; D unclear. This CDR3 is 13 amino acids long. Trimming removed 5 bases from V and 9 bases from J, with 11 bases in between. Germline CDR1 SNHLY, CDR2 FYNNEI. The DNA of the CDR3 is TGTGCCAGCAGTAGTGACTCGGGCAACGTCCTGACTTTC. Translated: CASSSDSGNVLTF.

The CDR3 nucleotides read TGTGCCAGCAGTTCGGTGACAGGGCGCAATGAGCAGTTCTTC. This codes for CASSSVTGRNEQFF. The chain joins TRBV28 to TRBJ2-1, with TRBD1 identical over 7 bases. Germline CDR1 and CDR2: MDHEN and SYDVKM. The J segment lost 6 bases and the V segment lost 4 bases, leaving 6 bases of the junction unmatched. This CDR3 has 14 residues.

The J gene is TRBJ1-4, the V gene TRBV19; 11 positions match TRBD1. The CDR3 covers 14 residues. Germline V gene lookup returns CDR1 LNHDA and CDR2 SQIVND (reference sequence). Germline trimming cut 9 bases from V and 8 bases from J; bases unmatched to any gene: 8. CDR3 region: CASQGQGAREKLFF. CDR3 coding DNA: TGTGCCAGCCAAGGACAGGGGGCGAGGGAAAAACTGTTTTTT.

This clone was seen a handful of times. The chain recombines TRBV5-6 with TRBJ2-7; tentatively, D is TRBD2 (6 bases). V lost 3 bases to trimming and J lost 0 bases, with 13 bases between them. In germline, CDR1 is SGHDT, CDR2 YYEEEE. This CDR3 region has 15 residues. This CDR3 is CASSSISGSSYEQYF. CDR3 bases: TGTGCCAGCAGCTCCATTAGCGGCAGCTCCTACGAGCAGTACTTC.

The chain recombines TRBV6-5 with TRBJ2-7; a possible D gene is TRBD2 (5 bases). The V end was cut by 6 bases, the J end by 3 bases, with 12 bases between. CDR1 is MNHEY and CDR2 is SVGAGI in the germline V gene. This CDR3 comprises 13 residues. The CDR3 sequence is CASSRGLIYEQYF. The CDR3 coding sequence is TGTGCCAGCAGCAGAGGGTTAATCTACGAGCAGTACTTC.

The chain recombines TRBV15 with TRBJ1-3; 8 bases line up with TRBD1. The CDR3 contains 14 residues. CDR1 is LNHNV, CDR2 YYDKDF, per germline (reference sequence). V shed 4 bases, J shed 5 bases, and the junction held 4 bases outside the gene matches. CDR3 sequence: CATSIDRGRNTIYF. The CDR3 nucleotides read TGTGCCACCAGCATAGACAGGGGTAGAAACACCATATATTTT. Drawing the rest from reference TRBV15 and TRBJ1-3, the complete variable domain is DAMVIQNPRYQVTQFGKPVTLSCSQTLNHNVMYWYQQKSSQAPKLLFHYYDKDFNNEADTPDNFQSRRPNTSFCFLDIRSPGLGDTAMYLCATSIDRGRNTIYFGEGSWLTVV.

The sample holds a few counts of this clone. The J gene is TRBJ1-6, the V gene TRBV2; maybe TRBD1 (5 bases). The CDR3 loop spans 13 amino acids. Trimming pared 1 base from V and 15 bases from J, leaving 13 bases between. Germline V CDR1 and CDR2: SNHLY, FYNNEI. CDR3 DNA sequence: TGTGCCAGCAGTGAAGGTGGGACGGAGGGCCTCCACTTT. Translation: CASSEGGTEGLHF.

CDR3 region: CASSPWGDTEAFF. CDR3 nucleotides: TGTGCCAGCAGCCCGTGGGGGGACACTGAAGCTTTCTTT. The chain uses TRBV7-8 and TRBJ1-1, with a weak D call TRBD1 (5 bases). The CDR3 runs to 13 residues. V was cut by 5 bases and J by 3 bases, with 10 bases left in between. The germline V gene encodes CDR1 SGHVS and CDR2 FQNEAQ.

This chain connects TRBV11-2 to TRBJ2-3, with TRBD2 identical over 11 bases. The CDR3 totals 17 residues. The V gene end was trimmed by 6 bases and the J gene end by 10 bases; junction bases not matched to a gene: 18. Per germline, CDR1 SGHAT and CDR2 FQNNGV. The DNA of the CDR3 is TGTGCCAGCAGGACCCTCGGGGGCCTAGCGGGGGGCATGTCGCAGTATTTT. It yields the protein CASRTLGGLAGGMSQYF.

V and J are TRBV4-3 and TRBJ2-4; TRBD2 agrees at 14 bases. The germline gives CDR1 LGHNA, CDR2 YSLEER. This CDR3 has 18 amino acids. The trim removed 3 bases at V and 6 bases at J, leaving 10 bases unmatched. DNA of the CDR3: TGCGCCAGCAGCCAGTCAAGACTAGCGGGGGGGCCCGGAAACATTCAGTACTTC. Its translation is CASSQSRLAGGPGNIQYF.

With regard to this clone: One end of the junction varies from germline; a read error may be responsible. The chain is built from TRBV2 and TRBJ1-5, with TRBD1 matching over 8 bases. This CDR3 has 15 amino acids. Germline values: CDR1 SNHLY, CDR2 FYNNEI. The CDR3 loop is CASSDGGQANRPQHF. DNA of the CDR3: TGTGCCAGCAGTGATGGGGGACAGGCCAATCGGCCCCAGCATTTT.

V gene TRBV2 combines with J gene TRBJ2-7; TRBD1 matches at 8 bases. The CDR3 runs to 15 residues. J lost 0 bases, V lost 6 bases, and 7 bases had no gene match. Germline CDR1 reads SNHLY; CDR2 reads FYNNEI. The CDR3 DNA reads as TGTGCCAGCAGCGCCAGGACAGGGAGCTCCTACGAGCAGTACTTC. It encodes CASSARTGSSYEQYF.

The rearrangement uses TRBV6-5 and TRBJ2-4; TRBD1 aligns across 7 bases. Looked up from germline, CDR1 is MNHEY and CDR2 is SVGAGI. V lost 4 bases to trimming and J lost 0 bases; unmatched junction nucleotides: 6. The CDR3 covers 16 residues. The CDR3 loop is CASSSRQGLAKNIQYF. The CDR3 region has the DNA TGTGCCAGCAGTTCCAGACAGGGTCTAGCCAAAAACATTCAGTACTTC.

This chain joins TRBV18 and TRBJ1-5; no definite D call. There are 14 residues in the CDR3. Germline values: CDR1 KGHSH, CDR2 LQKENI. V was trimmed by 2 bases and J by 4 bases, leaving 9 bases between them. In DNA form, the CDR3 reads TGTGCCAGCTCACCATCGCCGGGAAATCAGCCCCAGCATTTT. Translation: CASSPSPGNQPQHF.

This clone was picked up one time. The CDR3 sequence is CASSQGYGGPPFYEQYF. In DNA form, the CDR3 reads TGTGCCAGCAGCCAGGGGTACGGGGGGCCCCCCTTCTACGAGCAGTACTTC. The J gene is TRBJ2-7, the V gene TRBV7-9, with D possibly matching TRBD2 (7 bases). The germline V gene has CDR1 SEHNR and CDR2 FQNEAQ (reference sequence). Trimming removed 5 bases at V and 3 bases at J, with 23 bases between. This CDR3 is 17 amino acids long.

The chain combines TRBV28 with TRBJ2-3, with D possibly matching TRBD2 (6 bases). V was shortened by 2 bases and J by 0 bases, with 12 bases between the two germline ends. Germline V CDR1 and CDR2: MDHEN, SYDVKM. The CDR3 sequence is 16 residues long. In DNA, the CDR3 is TGTGCCAGCAGTTTAATAGCGGATACTAGCACAGATACGCAGTATTTT. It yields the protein CASSLIADTSTDTQYF.

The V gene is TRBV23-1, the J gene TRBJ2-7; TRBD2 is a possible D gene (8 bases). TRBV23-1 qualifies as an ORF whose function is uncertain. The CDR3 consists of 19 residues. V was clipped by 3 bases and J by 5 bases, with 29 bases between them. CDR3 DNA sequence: TGCGCCAGCAGTCACCCCGGGACAGTGGGTTGTCAGCGGGAGAACGAGCAGTACTTC. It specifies CASSHPGTVGCQRENEQYF.

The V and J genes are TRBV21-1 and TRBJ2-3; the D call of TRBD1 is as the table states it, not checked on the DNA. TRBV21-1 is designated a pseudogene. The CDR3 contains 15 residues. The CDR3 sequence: CASSSSDRAGDTQYF. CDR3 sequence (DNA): TGTGCCAGCAGCTCGTCCGACAGGGCAGGAGATACGCAGTATTTT.

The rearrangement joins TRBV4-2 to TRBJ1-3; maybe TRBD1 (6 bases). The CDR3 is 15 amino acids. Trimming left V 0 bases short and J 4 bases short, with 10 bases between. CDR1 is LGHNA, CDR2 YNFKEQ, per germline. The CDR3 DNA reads TGTGCCAGCAGCCAAGAAGGGGGTTCAGGAAACACCATATATTTT. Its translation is CASSQEGGSGNTIYF.

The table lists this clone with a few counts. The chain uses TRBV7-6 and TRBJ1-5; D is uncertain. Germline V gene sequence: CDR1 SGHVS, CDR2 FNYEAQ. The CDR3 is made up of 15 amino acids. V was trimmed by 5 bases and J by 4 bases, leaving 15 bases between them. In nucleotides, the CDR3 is TGTGCCAGCAGCCAACAAGGTGGGAGGAATCAGCCCCAGCATTTT. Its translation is CASSQQGGRNQPQHF.

The CDR3 loop reads CASTGFGGYEQYF. The CDR3 DNA is TGTGCCTCCACCGGCTTTGGGGGCTACGAGCAGTACTTC. The chain couples TRBV30 to TRBJ2-5; D is tentatively TRBD1 or TRBD2 (5 bases each). The J call may not be correct, given that the DNA end is closer to TRBJ2-7. The germline V gene encodes CDR1 GTSNPN and CDR2 SVGIG (reference sequence). This CDR3 contains 13 residues.

This chain's CDR3 is CAWSRRDTQYF. The CDR3 region has the DNA TGTGCCTGGAGTAGGAGGGATACGCAGTATTTT. The chain has TRBV30 and TRBJ2-3; TRBD2 is a possible D gene (5 bases). The CDR3 loop spans 11 amino acids. The germline V gene encodes CDR1 GTSNPN and CDR2 SVGIG (reference sequence). V gave up 2 bases and J gave up 6 bases, with 6 bases separating them.